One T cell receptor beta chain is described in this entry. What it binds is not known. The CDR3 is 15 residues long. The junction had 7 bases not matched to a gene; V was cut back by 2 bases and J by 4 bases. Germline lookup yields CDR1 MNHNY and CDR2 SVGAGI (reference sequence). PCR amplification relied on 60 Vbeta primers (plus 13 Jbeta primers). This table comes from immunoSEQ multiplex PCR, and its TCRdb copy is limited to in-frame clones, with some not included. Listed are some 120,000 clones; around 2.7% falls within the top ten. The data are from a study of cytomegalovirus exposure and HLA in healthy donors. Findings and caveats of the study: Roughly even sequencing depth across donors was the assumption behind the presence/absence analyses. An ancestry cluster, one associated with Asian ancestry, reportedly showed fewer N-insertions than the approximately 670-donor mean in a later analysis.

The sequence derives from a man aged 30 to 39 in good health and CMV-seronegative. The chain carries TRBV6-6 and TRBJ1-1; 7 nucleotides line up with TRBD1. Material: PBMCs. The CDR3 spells CASSYAQGGGTEAFF. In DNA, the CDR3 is TGTGCCAGCAGTTACGCGCAGGGGGGCGGCACTGAAGCTTTCTTT.